The clone carrying this T cell receptor beta chain was picked up a small number of times. The authors' processing: Estimation of nucleated cell counts was performed using reference gene primer amplification. TCRdb's table, derived via immunoSEQ multiplex PCR, lists solely in-frame clones and lacks some. The V and J calls and clone size are taken from that table; D and trimming were inferred from the DNA. The sample includes over 85,000 clones, 87% seen only once; the top ten take about 1.2%. These data are taken from a study of blood T cell repertoires in COVID-19. Study as a whole: The United States, Italy and Spain provided the acute and convalescent COVID-19 samples. T cells, B-cell-depleted T cells, or PBMCs provided the cDNA or gDNA that served as material.

V lost 2 bases and J 5 bases, leaving 15 bases between the germline ends. In germline, CDR1 is MDHEN, CDR2 SYDVKM. This CDR3 is 15 amino acids long. Sequenced input: peripheral blood. The rearrangement links TRBV28 to TRBJ2-5; D might be TRBD2 (7 bases). The receptor's source is a human donor in a cohort sampled during active COVID-19. CDR3 nucleotide sequence: TGTGCCAGCAGTTTAGGTGGGGGGGGGCAGGAGACCCAGTACTTC. This sequence encodes CASSLGGGGQETQYF.